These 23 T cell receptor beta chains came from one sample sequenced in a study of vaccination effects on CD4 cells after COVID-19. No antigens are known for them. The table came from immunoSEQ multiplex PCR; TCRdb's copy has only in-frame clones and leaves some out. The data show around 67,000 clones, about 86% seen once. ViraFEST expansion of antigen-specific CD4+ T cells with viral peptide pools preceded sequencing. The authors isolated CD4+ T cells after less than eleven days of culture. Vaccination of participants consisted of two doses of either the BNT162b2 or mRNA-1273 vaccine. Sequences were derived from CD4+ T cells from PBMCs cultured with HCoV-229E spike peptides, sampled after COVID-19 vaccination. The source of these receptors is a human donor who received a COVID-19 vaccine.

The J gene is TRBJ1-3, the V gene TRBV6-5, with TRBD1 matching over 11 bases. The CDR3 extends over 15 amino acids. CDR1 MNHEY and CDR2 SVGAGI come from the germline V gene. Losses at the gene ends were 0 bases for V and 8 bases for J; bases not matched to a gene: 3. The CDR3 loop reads CASSYSGQGVDTIYF. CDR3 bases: TGTGCCAGCAGTTACTCGGGACAGGGGGTAGACACCATATATTTT.

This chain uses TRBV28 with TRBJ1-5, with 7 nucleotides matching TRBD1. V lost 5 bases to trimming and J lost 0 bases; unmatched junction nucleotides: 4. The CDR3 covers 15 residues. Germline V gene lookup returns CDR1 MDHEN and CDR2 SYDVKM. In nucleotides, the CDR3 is TGTGCCAGCAGTGTACAGGGGTATAGCAATCAGCCCCAGCATTTT. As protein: CASSVQGYSNQPQHF.

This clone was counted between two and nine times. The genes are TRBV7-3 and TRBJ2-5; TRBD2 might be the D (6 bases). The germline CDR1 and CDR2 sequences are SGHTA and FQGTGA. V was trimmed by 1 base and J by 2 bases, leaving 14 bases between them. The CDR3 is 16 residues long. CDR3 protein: CASSLRAPGLQETQYF. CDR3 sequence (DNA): TGTGCCAGCAGCTTAAGAGCCCCGGGACTGCAAGAGACCCAGTACTTC.

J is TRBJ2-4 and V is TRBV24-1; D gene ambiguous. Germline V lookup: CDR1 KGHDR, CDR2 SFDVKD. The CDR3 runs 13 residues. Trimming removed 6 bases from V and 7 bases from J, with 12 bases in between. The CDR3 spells CATSTGDENIQYF. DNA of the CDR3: TGTGCCACCAGTACGGGTGACGAGAACATTCAGTACTTC.

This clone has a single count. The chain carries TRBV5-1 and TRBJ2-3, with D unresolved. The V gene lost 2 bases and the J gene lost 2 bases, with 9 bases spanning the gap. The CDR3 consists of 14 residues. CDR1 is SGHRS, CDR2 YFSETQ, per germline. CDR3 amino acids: CASSLPQYTDTQYF. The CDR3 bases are TGCGCCAGCAGCTTACCACAGTACACAGATACGCAGTATTTT.

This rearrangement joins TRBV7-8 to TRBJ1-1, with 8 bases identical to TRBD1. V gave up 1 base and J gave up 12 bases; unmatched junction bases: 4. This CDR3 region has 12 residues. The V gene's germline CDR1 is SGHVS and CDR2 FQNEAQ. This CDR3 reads CASSLGQGWTFF. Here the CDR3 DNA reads TGTGCCAGCAGCTTAGGACAGGGGTGGACTTTCTTT.

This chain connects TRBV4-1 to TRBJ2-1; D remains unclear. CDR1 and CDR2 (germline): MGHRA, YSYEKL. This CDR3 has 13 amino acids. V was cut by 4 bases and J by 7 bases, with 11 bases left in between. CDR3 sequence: CASSPPLGNEQFF. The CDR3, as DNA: TGCGCCAGCAGCCCGCCTTTGGGAAATGAGCAGTTCTTC.

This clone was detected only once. Written as DNA, the CDR3 is TGTGCCAGCAGCTTAGGTGGGACAGACAATCAGCCCCAGCATTTT. Translated: CASSLGGTDNQPQHF. V usage is TRBV7-2 and J usage is TRBJ1-5; TRBD1 aligns across 7 bases. CDR3 length: 15 residues. The J segment lost 3 bases and the V segment lost 1 base, leaving 3 bases of the junction unmatched. Germline CDR1 and CDR2: SGHTA and FQGNSA.

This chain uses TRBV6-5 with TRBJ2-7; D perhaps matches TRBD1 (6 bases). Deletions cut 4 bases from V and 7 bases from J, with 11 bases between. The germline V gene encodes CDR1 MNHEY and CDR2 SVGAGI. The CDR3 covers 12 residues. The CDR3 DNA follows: TGTGCCAGCAGTTTGGGGGCTGGGGAGCAGTACGTC. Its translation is CASSLGAGEQYV.

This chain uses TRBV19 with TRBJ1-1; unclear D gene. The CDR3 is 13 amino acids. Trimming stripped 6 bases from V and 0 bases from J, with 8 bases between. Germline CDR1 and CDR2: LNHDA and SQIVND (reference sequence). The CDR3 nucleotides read TGTGCCAGTAGGAGGACGGTGAACACTGAAGCTTTCTTT. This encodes CASRRTVNTEAFF.

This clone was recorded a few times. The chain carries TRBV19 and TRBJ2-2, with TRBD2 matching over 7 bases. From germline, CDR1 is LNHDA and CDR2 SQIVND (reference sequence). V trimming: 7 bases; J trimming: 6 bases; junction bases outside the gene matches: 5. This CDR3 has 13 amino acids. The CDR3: CASTRGEAGELFF. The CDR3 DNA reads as TGTGCCAGTACCCGGGGGGAGGCCGGGGAGCTGTTTTTT.

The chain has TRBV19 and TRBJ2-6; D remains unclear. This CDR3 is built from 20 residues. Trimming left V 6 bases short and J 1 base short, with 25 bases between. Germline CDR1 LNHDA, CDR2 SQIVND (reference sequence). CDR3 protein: CASRSDAGSPTPSGANVLTF. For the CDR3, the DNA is TGTGCCAGTAGATCGGACGCAGGTTCCCCAACCCCTTCTGGGGCCAACGTCCTGACTTTC.

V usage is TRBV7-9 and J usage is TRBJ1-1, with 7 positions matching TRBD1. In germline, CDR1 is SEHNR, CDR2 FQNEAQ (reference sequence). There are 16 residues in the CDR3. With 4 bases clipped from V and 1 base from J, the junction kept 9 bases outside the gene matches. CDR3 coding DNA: TGTGCCAGCAGCTCTTATTTGACAGGGCCGAACACTGAAGCTTTCTTT. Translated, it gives CASSSYLTGPNTEAFF.

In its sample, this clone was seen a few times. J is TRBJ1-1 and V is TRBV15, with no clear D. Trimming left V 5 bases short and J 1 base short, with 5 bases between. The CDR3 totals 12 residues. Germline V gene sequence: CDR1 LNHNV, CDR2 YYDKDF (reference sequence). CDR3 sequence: CATSLANTEAFF. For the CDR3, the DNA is TGTGCCACCAGCTTAGCGAACACTGAAGCTTTCTTT.

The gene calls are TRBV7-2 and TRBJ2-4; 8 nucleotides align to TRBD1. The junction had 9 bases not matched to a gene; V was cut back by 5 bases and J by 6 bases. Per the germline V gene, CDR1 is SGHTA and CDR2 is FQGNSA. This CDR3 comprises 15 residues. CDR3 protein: CASSQKQGDLNIQYF. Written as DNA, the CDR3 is TGTGCCAGCAGCCAGAAACAGGGGGATTTAAACATTCAGTACTTC.

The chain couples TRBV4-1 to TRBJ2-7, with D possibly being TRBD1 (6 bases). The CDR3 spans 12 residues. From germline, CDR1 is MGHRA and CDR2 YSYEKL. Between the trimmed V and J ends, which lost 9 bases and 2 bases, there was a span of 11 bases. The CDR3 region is CARLTGAYEQYV. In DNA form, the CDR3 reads TGCGCCAGGCTGACAGGAGCCTACGAGCAGTACGTC.

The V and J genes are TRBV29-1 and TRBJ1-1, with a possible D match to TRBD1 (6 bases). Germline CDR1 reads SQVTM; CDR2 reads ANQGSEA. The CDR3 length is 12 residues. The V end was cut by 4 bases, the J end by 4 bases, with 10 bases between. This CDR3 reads CSVGEGGTEAFF. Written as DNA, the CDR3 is TGCAGCGTTGGGGAGGGGGGCACTGAAGCTTTCTTT.

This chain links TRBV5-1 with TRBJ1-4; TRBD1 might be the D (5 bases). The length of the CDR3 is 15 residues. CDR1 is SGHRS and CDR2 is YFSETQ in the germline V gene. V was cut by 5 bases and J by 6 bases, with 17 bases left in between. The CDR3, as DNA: TGCGCCAGCAGGCTAGGGGCTGACGTGTATGAAAAACTGTTTTTT. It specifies CASRLGADVYEKLFF.

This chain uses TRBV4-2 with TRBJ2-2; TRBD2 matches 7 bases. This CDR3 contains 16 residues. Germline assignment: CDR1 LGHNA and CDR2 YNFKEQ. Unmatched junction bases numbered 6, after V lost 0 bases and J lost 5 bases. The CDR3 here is CASSQDPAGVTGELFF. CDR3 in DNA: TGTGCCAGCAGCCAAGATCCGGCGGGGGTAACCGGGGAGCTGTTTTTT.

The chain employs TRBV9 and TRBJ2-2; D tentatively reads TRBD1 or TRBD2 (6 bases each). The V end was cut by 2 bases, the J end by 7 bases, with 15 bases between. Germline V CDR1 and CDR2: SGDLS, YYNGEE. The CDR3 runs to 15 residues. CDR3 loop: CASSVPGAPGGELFF. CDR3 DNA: TGTGCCAGCAGCGTTCCGGGGGCGCCTGGCGGGGAGCTGTTTTTT.

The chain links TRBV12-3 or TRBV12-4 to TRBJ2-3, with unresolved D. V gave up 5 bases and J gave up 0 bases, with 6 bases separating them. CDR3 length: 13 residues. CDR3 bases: TGTGCCAGCAGTCCCATTAGCACAGATACGCAGTATTTT. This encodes CASSPISTDTQYF.

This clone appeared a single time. Here the CDR3 DNA reads TGTGCTAGTGGTCCCGGGGCAGGGGGTTATGAAAAACTGTTTTTT. Encoded protein: CASGPGAGGYEKLFF. The chain links TRBV12-5 to TRBJ1-4, with 7 positions matching TRBD1. The CDR3 covers 15 residues. Germline V gene sequence: CDR1 LGHNT, CDR2 FRNRAP. The V gene end was trimmed by 5 bases and the J gene end by 6 bases; junction bases not matched to a gene: 9.

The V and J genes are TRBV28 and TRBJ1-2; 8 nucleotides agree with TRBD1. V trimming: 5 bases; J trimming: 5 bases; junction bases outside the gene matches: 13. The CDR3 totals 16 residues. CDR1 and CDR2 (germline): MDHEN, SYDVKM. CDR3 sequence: CASSNHPRGQGYGYTF. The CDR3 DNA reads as TGTGCCAGCAGTAATCACCCCAGGGGGCAGGGGTATGGCTACACCTTC.